The rows below give T cell receptor beta chains drawn from one sample of a study of identical twins. TCRdb fed the 5' RACE reads into MiXCR, producing one record per CDR3 protein. The sample shows fewer than 250,000 distinct CDR3 sequences, approximately 7.9% of them seen only once. The sample also formed part of further work on yellow fever vaccine responses in identical twins.

Sequencing used CD8+ T cells sorted from blood. The source of these receptors is a woman aged 18-29 years in good health. The CDR3 runs from the conserved cysteine through the conserved F or W. The D gene is left open where the match is weak. Clone size is given for some rows only: seen once, a few or many times, or a class if the clone is expanded.

J | D | size | V | CDR3 | DNA
TRBJ2-3 | NA | many | TRBV29-1 | CSVQDTDTQYF | TGCAGCGTGCAGGACACAGATACGCAGTATTTT
TRBJ2-7 | TRBD1 | few | TRBV9 | CASSVGWGTGGYEQYF | TGTGCCAGCAGCGTAGGGTGGGGGACAGGGGGATACGAGCAGTACTTC
TRBJ2-1 | TRBD2 | many | TRBV14 | CASSPGTSKTSYNEQFF | TGTGCCAGCAGCCCAGGGACTAGCAAAACCTCCTACAATGAGCAGTTCTTC
TRBJ2-1 | NA | many | TRBV10-3 | CAIRGTSYNEQFF | TGTGCCATCAGGGGGACTTCCTACAATGAGCAGTTCTTC
TRBJ2-5 | NA | many | TRBV4-1 | CASTPVEDSGWGAQYF | TGCGCCAGCACCCCCGTCGAAGACAGTGGATGGGGGGCCCAGTACTTC
TRBJ2-2 | TRBD1 | NA | TRBV7-9 | CASSSNRDRENTGELFF | TGTGCCAGCAGCTCTAATCGGGACAGGGAGAACACCGGGGAGCTGTTTTTT
TRBJ2-2 | NA | few | TRBV25-1 | CASGEYNTGELFF | TGTGCCAGCGGGGAATATAACACCGGGGAGCTGTTTTTT
TRBJ2-5 | NA | few | TRBV5-1 | CASSPPLPGTETQYF | TGCGCCAGCAGTCCGCCCCTCCCGGGAACAGAGACCCAGTACTTC
TRBJ2-1 | TRBD1 | many | TRBV24-1 | CATSDRSGTGNNEQFF | TGTGCCACCAGTGATCGATCCGGGACAGGGAACAATGAGCAGTTCTTC
TRBJ2-2 | TRBD1 | few | TRBV10-3 | CAIWTGVVGELFF | TGTGCCATCTGGACAGGGGTGGTCGGGGAGCTGTTTTTT
TRBJ2-1 | TRBD2 | many | TRBV29-1 | CSVTLAGGYNEQFF | TGCAGCGTTACACTAGCGGGAGGATACAATGAGCAGTTCTTC
TRBJ2-1 | TRBD2 | NA | TRBV29-1 | CSVVPAGGPSEQFF | TGCAGCGTTGTCCCAGCGGGAGGGCCTAGTGAGCAGTTCTTC
TRBJ2-3 | NA | NA | TRBV27 | CASRPPGVTDTQYF | TGTGCCAGCAGACCCCCAGGGGTTACAGATACGCAGTATTTT
TRBJ1-6 | NA | NA | TRBV20-1 | CSATEGNSPLHF | TGCAGTGCTACAGAGGGGAATTCACCCCTCCACTTT
TRBJ1-6 | NA | NA | TRBV20-1 | CSARGPGEPHSPLHF | TGCAGTGCCCGAGGTCCGGGTGAACCCCATTCACCCCTCCACTTT
TRBJ2-7 | NA | few | TRBV11-2 | CASSTGQSYYEQYF | TGTGCCAGCAGCACGGGACAAAGTTACTACGAGCAGTACTTC
TRBJ2-7 | NA | many | TRBV27 | CASSLAGRYEQYF | TGTGCCAGCAGTTTAGCGGGAAGATACGAGCAGTACTTC
TRBJ2-1 | TRBD2 | few | TRBV12-3/TRBV12-4 | CASSSPPSGGNEQFF | TGTGCCAGCAGCTCCCCCCCCAGCGGGGGCAATGAGCAGTTCTTC
TRBJ2-4 | NA | NA | TRBV7-9 | CASTPKDEAKNIQYF | TGTGCCAGCACCCCAAAGGATGAAGCCAAAAACATTCAGTACTTC
TRBJ2-1 | TRBD2 | many | TRBV7-9 | CASSLGGSNEQFF | TGTGCCAGCAGCTTAGGCGGGAGCAATGAGCAGTTCTTC
TRBJ2-2 | TRBD1 | many | TRBV5-1 | CASTTRDRANTGELFF | TGCGCCAGCACCACCCGGGACAGGGCAAACACCGGGGAGCTGTTTTTT
TRBJ2-1 | TRBD2 | few | TRBV15 | CATSRSGLAGAHNEQFF | TGTGCCACCAGCAGAAGTGGACTAGCGGGAGCCCACAATGAGCAGTTCTTC
TRBJ1-6 | NA | few | TRBV12-3/TRBV12-4 | CASSSSGWDSPLHF | TGTGCCAGCAGTTCCTCAGGCTGGGATTCACCCCTCCACTTT
TRBJ2-7 | TRBD2 | few | TRBV12-3/TRBV12-4 | CASSLSGGRLGEQYF | TGTGCCAGCAGTTTATCGGGAGGGCGGTTAGGGGAGCAGTACTTC
TRBJ2-1 | TRBD2 | many | TRBV6-5 | CASSYHPPGSGNKNEQFF | TGTGCCAGCAGTTACCACCCTCCCGGTAGCGGGAACAAGAATGAGCAGTTCTTC
TRBJ2-2 | NA | NA | TRBV12-3/TRBV12-4 | CASSVSPDGELFF | TGTGCCAGCAGCGTTTCCCCAGACGGGGAGCTGTTTTTT
TRBJ2-7 | TRBD2 | NA | TRBV6-2/TRBV6-3 | CASSLNSGIDSSYEQYF | TGTGCCAGCAGTTTAAATAGCGGGATAGATAGCTCCTACGAGCAGTACTTC
TRBJ2-1 | NA | NA | TRBV5-1 | CASSLAQTTYNEQFF | TGCGCCAGCAGCTTGGCGCAGACGACCTACAATGAGCAGTTCTTC
TRBJ2-1 | NA | NA | TRBV5-1 | CASSGVPGATGAWNEQFF | TGCGCCAGCAGCGGTGTGCCAGGGGCGACGGGAGCGTGGAATGAGCAGTTCTTC
TRBJ2-5 | NA | few | TRBV24-1 | CATSDFNPIAEGETQYF | TGTGCCACCAGTGATTTTAATCCCATAGCGGAAGGAGAGACCCAGTACTTC
TRBJ2-2 | NA | NA | TRBV28 | CASSFLGSDGELFF | TGTGCCAGCAGTTTCCTGGGATCCGACGGGGAGCTGTTTTTT
TRBJ2-5 | TRBD2 | few | TRBV2 | CASSYNPGLAEETQYF | TGTGCCAGCAGTTACAACCCGGGACTAGCGGAAGAGACCCAGTACTTC
TRBJ1-2 | NA | many | TRBV5-1 | CASSPTGPSNYGYTF | TGCGCCAGCAGCCCCACAGGCCCGTCTAACTATGGCTACACCTTC
TRBJ2-3 | TRBD2 | many | TRBV19 | CASSIREGSTDTQYF | TGTGCCAGTAGTATTAGGGAGGGAAGCACAGATACGCAGTATTTT
TRBJ2-1 | TRBD2 | few | TRBV6-5 | CASSYSSGGSDEQFF | TGTGCCAGCAGTTACTCGAGCGGGGGCAGCGATGAGCAGTTCTTC
TRBJ2-1 | TRBD2 | once | TRBV28 | CASSLSGGGYNEQLF | TGTGCCAGCAGTTTGTCCGGGGGAGGGTACAATGAGCAGCTCTTC
TRBJ2-1 | NA | many | TRBV20-1 | CSTRANYVNEQFF | TGCAGCACGCGGGCCAACTACGTCAATGAGCAGTTCTTC
TRBJ1-5 | NA | many | TRBV5-1 | CASSLSGAFNQPQHF | TGCGCCAGCAGCTTATCAGGGGCGTTCAATCAGCCCCAGCATTTT
TRBJ1-1 | NA | NA | TRBV7-2 | CASSLGLWTEAFF | TGTGCCAGCAGCTTAGGTCTGTGGACTGAAGCTTTCTTT
TRBJ1-3 | NA | few | TRBV3-1 | CASSQGIKYGLESIDPNTIYF | TGTGCCAGCAGCCAAGGCATAAAGTACGGTTTGGAATCAATCGACCCAAACACCATATATTTT
TRBJ2-7 | NA | many | TRBV12-3/TRBV12-4 | CASSFGHTYEQYF | TGTGCCAGCAGTTTCGGACACACCTACGAGCAGTACTTC
TRBJ1-2 | NA | many | TRBV12-3/TRBV12-4 | CASSLPTRGGYTF | TGTGCCAGCAGTTTACCCACAAGGGGGGGCTACACCTTC
TRBJ2-1 | NA | NA | TRBV12-5 | CASAPGWYNEQFF | TGTGCTAGTGCTCCAGGGTGGTACAATGAGCAGTTCTTC
TRBJ2-5 | NA | many | TRBV5-1 | CASSWENNQETQYF | TGCGCCAGCAGCTGGGAGAACAACCAAGAGACCCAGTACTTC
TRBJ1-5 | TRBD1 | NA | TRBV13 | CASSLQGSSQPQHF | TGTGCCAGCAGCCTACAGGGGTCGAGTCAGCCCCAGCATTTT
TRBJ2-5 | NA | few | TRBV5-1 | CASSTLGGRETQYF | TGCGCCAGCAGCACCCTCGGGGGGCGAGAGACCCAGTACTTC
TRBJ2-7 | NA | many | TRBV12-3/TRBV12-4 | CASSLGGGGYEQYF | TGTGCCAGCAGTTTGGGAGGGGGCGGTTACGAGCAGTACTTC
TRBJ1-2 | TRBD1 | few | TRBV19 | CAIQTGDGYTF | TGTGCAATACAAACAGGGGACGGCTACACCTTC
TRBJ2-2 | TRBD2 | many | TRBV12-3/TRBV12-4 | CASTLAGASTGELFF | TGTGCCAGCACCCTAGCGGGGGCCTCCACCGGGGAGCTGTTTTTT
TRBJ1-1 | NA | many | TRBV4-1 | CASSLTVNTEAFF | TGTGCCAGCAGTTTAACAGTGAACACTGAAGCTTTCTTT
TRBJ2-6 | NA | many | TRBV6-1 | CASNPRGAGANVLTF | TGTGCCAGCAACCCGAGGGGGGCTGGGGCCAACGTCCTGACTTTC
TRBJ1-3 | NA | few | TRBV13 | CASSQGLRDTIYF | TGTGCCAGCAGCCAAGGACTCAGGGACACCATATATTTT
TRBJ2-5 | TRBD2 | few | TRBV4-2 | CASSQDMASGESYF | TGTGCCAGCAGCCAAGATATGGCTAGCGGGGAGTCGTACTTC
TRBJ1-4 | NA | few | TRBV3-1 | CASSQVGTPNEKLFF | TGTGCCAGCAGCCAAGTCGGGACCCCCAATGAAAAACTGTTTTTT
TRBJ2-1 | TRBD2 | few | TRBV20-1 | CSARDPPSGDYNEQFF | TGCAGTGCTAGAGATCCCCCTAGCGGGGACTACAATGAGCAGTTCTTC
TRBJ1-2 | NA | NA | TRBV24-1 | CATSDSHIYYGYTF | TGTGCCACCAGTGACTCCCATATTTATTATGGCTACACCTTC
TRBJ2-3 | NA | NA | TRBV6-5 | CASSYSRGTDTQYF | TGTGCCAGCAGTTACTCCCGGGGGACAGATACGCAGTATTTT